The rows below give T cell receptor beta chains drawn from one sample of a study of blood T cell repertoires in COVID-19. Clones were read by immunoSEQ multiplex PCR, and TCRdb kept only the in-frame ones, dropping some. The repertoire includes about 380,000 clones, 85% of them detected once, and 3.5% to 4% sits in the top ten. The sample consisted of peripheral blood. These receptors originate from a woman younger than 30 with acute or convalescent COVID-19. CDR3s include the opening cysteine and the closing phenylalanine or tryptophan. Fields, in order: CDR3 length, V gene, CDR3 protein.

length: 19
V: TRBV30
CDR3: CAWSAQLAGGPASYNEQFF

length: 16
V: TRBV6-4
CDR3: CASSDSAGGDYNEQFF

length: 15
V: TRBV19
CDR3: CASSSNWQGDQPQHF

length: 13
V: TRBV10-3
CDR3: CAISESSGGSAFF

length: 14
V: TRBV30
CDR3: CAWSGGQDNQPQHF

length: 12
V: TRBV12-3/TRBV12-4
CDR3: CASSPGSYEQYF

length: 16
V: TRBV7-8
CDR3: CASRFSGTNEEETQYF

length: 14
V: TRBV9
CDR3: CASSVGAGATEAFF

length: 11
V: TRBV3-1/TRBV3-2
CDR3: CASSSGVEAFF

length: 15
V: TRBV7-9
CDR3: CASSFGAGPNEKLFF

length: 13
V: TRBV19
CDR3: CASSGRTREEQYF

length: 14
V: TRBV28
CDR3: CASSPDRVNQPQHF

length: 15
V: TRBV19
CDR3: CASSTEGHPQETQYF

length: 14
V: TRBV6-5
CDR3: CASKTGGGFYEQYF

length: 13
V: TRBV9
CDR3: CASSVGRRNTIYF

length: 14
V: TRBV15
CDR3: CATSRGGSQETQYF

length: 13
V: TRBV27
CDR3: CASSSTVNQPQHF

length: 17
V: TRBV30
CDR3: CAWSVCGGGPYRNEQFF

length: 15
V: TRBV5-1
CDR3: CASSLGQMNYNEQFF

length: 12
V: TRBV12-3/TRBV12-4
CDR3: CASSSGFGGYTF

length: 11
V: TRBV29-1
CDR3: CSETDRDTQYF

length: 15
V: TRBV4-1
CDR3: CASSRWGRPLGEQYF

length: 11
V: TRBV29-1
CDR3: CSVAVLSGYTF

length: 16
V: TRBV11-2
CDR3: CASSLEPGGGRALQYF

length: 16
V: TRBV24-1
CDR3: CATSDAAEARDNEQFF

length: 13
V: TRBV3-1/TRBV3-2
CDR3: CASSQDKPYGYTF

length: 13
V: TRBV7-3
CDR3: CASSVDRMAEAFF